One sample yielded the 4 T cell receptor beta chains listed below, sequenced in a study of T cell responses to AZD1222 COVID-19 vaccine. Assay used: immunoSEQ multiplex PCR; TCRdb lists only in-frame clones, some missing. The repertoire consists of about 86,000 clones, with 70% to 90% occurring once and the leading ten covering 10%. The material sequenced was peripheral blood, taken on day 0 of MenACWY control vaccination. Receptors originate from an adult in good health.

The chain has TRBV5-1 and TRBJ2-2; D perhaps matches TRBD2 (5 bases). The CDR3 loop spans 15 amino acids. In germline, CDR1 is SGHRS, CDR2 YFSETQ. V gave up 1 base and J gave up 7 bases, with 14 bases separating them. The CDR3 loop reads CASSLSKGANGELFF. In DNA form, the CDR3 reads TGCGCCAGCAGCTTGTCGAAGGGAGCGAACGGGGAGCTGTTTTTT.

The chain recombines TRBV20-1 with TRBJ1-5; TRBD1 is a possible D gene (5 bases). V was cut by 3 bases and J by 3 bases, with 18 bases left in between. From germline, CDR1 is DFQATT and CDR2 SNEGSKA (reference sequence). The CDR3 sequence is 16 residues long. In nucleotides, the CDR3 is TGCAGTGCTAGTTTGGCAGGGTCATCAATCAATCAGCCCCAGCATTTT. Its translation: CSASLAGSSINQPQHF.

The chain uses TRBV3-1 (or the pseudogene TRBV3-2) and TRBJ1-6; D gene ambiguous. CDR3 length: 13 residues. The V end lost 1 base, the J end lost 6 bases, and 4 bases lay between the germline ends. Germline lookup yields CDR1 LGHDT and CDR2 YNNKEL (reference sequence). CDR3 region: CASSQGPNSPLHF. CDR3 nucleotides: TGTGCCAGCAGCCAAGGCCCTAATTCACCCCTCCACTTT.

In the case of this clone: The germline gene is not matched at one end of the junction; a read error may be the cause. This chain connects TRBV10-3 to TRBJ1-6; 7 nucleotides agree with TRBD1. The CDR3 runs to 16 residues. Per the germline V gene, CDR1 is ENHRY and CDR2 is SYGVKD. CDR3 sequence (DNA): TGTGCCATCAGTGAGACACAGGGGTCTTATAGTTCACCCCTCCACTTT. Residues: CAISETQGSYSSPLHF.